The clone carrying this T cell receptor beta chain appeared many times. Trimming cost V 6 bases and J 2 bases; bases outside gene matches: 5. CDR3 size: 15 residues. The TCR beta CDR3 regions underwent amplification using RNA transcripts as the source. The HTBI primer set drove a first-round RT-PCR of the TCR CDR3. TCRdb re-derived calls from the multiplex PCR reads in MiXCR, one entry per CDR3 protein. The table has about 480,000 distinct CDR3 sequences, approximately 15% seen once. This sample is part of a study of T cells in Graves' hyperthyroidism and ophthalmopathy. The specimen was blood. The clonotype was recovered from a woman younger than 30 with Graves' hyperthyroidism. The gene calls are TRBV12-3 or TRBV12-4 and TRBJ2-1; 9 bases are a match to TRBD1. CDR3 in amino acids: CASSNRDRAYNEQFF. CDR3 bases: TGTGCCAGCAGCAACAGGGACAGGGCCTACAATGAGCAGTTCTTC.